One sample yielded the 29 T cell receptor beta chains listed below, sequenced in a study of cytomegalovirus exposure and HLA in healthy donors. The PCR contained 60 Vbeta and 13 Jbeta primers. Sequenced by immunoSEQ multiplex PCR; TCRdb stores in-frame clones only, minus some. The sample records about 120,000 clones, 60% to 85% being singletons. Sequenced sample: PBMCs. These receptors originate from a female donor in good health and CMV-seronegative.

The chain uses TRBV18 and TRBJ2-2; D unclear. The CDR3 contains 15 residues. V was clipped by 2 bases and J by 5 bases, with 12 bases between them. CDR1 and CDR2 from the germline V gene are KGHSH and LQKENI. DNA of the CDR3: TGTGCCAGCTCACCATTCCAGGTGACGACCGGGGAGCTGTTTTTT. Protein product: CASSPFQVTTGELFF.

This clone was found a few times. V is TRBV5-1 and J is TRBJ1-1; maybe TRBD1 (5 bases). CDR1 and CDR2 (germline): SGHRS, YFSETQ. This CDR3 is built from 14 residues. V was shortened by 4 bases and J by 3 bases, with 13 bases between the two germline ends. This chain's CDR3 is CASSPGLLDTEAFF. CDR3 nucleotides: TGCGCCAGCAGCCCGGGACTCCTTGACACTGAAGCTTTCTTT.

The chain links TRBV5-4 to TRBJ1-2; 7 bases are a match to TRBD1. CDR1 is SGHNT and CDR2 is YYREEE in the germline V gene (reference sequence). CDR3 length equals 14 residues. The junction had 7 bases not matched to a gene; V was cut back by 4 bases and J by 4 bases. DNA of the CDR3: TGTGCCAGCAGCCCAAGGGACAGACCCTATGGCTACACCTTC. Amino acid sequence: CASSPRDRPYGYTF. The whole variable domain, filled in from reference TRBV5-4 and TRBJ1-2, reads ETGVTQSPTHLIKTRGQQVTLRCSSQSGHNTVSWYQQALGQGPQFIFQYYREEENGRGNFPPRFSGLQFPNYSSELNVNALELDDSALYLCASSPRDRPYGYTFGSGTRLTVV.

This chain connects TRBV6-6 to TRBJ1-1; no definite D call. The CDR3 extends over 14 amino acids. V lost 0 bases to trimming and J lost 2 bases, with 7 bases between them. The V gene's germline CDR1 is MNHNY and CDR2 SVGAGI (reference sequence). The CDR3 protein is CASSYSLKNTEAFF. The CDR3 coding sequence is TGTGCCAGCAGTTACTCGTTAAAAAACACTGAAGCTTTCTTT.

The chain has TRBV7-8 and TRBJ1-5, with D possibly TRBD1 on 6 matching bases. V was pared by 8 bases and J by 6 bases, with 14 bases between. This CDR3 is built from 13 residues. Germline-derived CDR1 and CDR2 are SGHVS and FQNEAQ. In nucleotides, the CDR3 is TGTGCCAGCCAAGGGGGGGTTGGTCAGCCCCAGCATTTT. It translates to CASQGGVGQPQHF.

The table lists this clone with a count of one. CDR3 sequence (DNA): TGTGCCAGCAGCGTAACAGGGGCTCCAGGTCAGCCCCAGCATTTT. This sequence encodes CASSVTGAPGQPQHF. The chain carries TRBV9 and TRBJ1-5, with TRBD1 matching 7 bases. Germline trimming cut 1 base from V and 6 bases from J; bases unmatched to any gene: 7. Germline assignment: CDR1 SGDLS and CDR2 YYNGEE. CDR3 size: 15 residues.

The chain employs TRBV5-4 and TRBJ1-5; 10 nucleotides line up with TRBD1. Germline V lookup: CDR1 SGHNT, CDR2 YYREEE (reference sequence). Trimming at V came to 5 bases and at J to 7 bases, leaving 3 bases not matched to a gene. The CDR3 loop spans 13 amino acids. CDR3 protein: CASSPGQGQPQHF. The CDR3 DNA reads TGTGCCAGCAGTCCGGGACAGGGGCAGCCCCAGCATTTT.

The rearrangement links TRBV29-1 to TRBJ1-2; D unresolved. Trimming took off 3 bases at V and 8 bases at J, with 10 bases between the two ends. The germline gives CDR1 SQVTM, CDR2 ANQGSEA. This CDR3 has 11 amino acids. In DNA form, the CDR3 reads TGCAGCGTTGAGGAGGGCTCGGGCTACACCTTC. The encoded protein is CSVEEGSGYTF.

V and J are TRBV7-8 and TRBJ2-7, with D possibly being TRBD1 (6 bases). This CDR3 is built from 15 residues. CDR1 is SGHVS and CDR2 is FQNEAQ in the germline V gene. V dropped 5 bases and J dropped 2 bases, with 16 bases sitting between them. The CDR3 nucleotides read TGTGCCAGCAGCCCCGACCGCCCAGGGGCCTACGAGCAGTACTTC. Protein sequence: CASSPDRPGAYEQYF.

The chain employs TRBV4-2 and TRBJ1-6, with D possibly TRBD1 on 6 matching bases. CDR1 and CDR2 from the germline V gene are LGHNA and YNFKEQ. CDR3 length: 17 amino acids. Trimming cost V 0 bases and J 5 bases, with 14 bases left between them. CDR3 DNA sequence: TGTGCCAGCAGCCAAGATCAGGGGATGGGGGATAATTCACCCCTCCACTTT. Translated, it gives CASSQDQGMGDNSPLHF.

In this sample, this clone turned up a few times. The V call is TRBV6-1, the J call TRBJ1-1; D is perhaps TRBD1 (5 bases). The CDR3 sequence is 14 residues long. Trimming left V 4 bases short and J 0 bases short, with 9 bases between. Germline CDR1 is MNHNS and CDR2 is SASEGT. CDR3 bases: TGTGCCAGCAGTGTTCAGGGAATGAACACTGAAGCTTTCTTT. Translated, it gives CASSVQGMNTEAFF.

This chain uses TRBV6-5 with TRBJ2-1; D is possibly TRBD1 (6 bases). The CDR3 extends over 14 amino acids. Germline assignment: CDR1 MNHEY and CDR2 SVGAGI. V lost 7 bases, J lost 4 bases, and 14 bases lay in between. CDR3 sequence (DNA): TGTGCCAGCACGAAAGCCGGGACATACAATGAGCAGTTCTTC. It translates to CASTKAGTYNEQFF.

The V gene is TRBV30, the J gene TRBJ1-5; D not certain. V dropped 5 bases and J dropped 3 bases, with 8 bases sitting between them. The CDR3 sequence is 12 residues long. Per germline, CDR1 GTSNPN and CDR2 SVGIG (reference sequence). In DNA form, the CDR3 reads TGTGCCTGGGCAGGCTTCAATCAGCCCCAGCATTTT. As protein: CAWAGFNQPQHF.

The V and J genes are TRBV6-1 and TRBJ1-1; D gene ambiguous. The germline CDR1 and CDR2 sequences are MNHNS and SASEGT. The CDR3 consists of 13 residues. The V gene lost 0 bases and the J gene lost 6 bases, with 8 bases spanning the gap. CDR3 protein: CASSEARVAEAFF. The CDR3 nucleotides read TGTGCCAGCAGTGAAGCGAGGGTGGCTGAAGCTTTCTTT.

The chain employs TRBV7-8 and TRBJ2-5; 10 nucleotides line up with TRBD2. V gave up 2 bases and J gave up 4 bases; unmatched junction bases: 4. Looked up from germline, CDR1 is SGHVS and CDR2 is FQNEAQ. The CDR3 is made up of 15 amino acids. DNA for the CDR3: TGTGCCAGCAGCTTAAGCGGGGGGGCCAGAGAGACCCAGTACTTC. Protein sequence: CASSLSGGARETQYF.

The rearrangement uses TRBV5-4 and TRBJ1-5; 7 bases line up with TRBD1. The J segment lost 4 bases and the V segment lost 4 bases, leaving 5 bases of the junction unmatched. Per the germline V gene, CDR1 is SGHNT and CDR2 is YYREEE (reference sequence). CDR3 size: 14 residues. CDR3 loop: CASSGQVGNQPQHF. The CDR3 DNA reads as TGTGCCAGCAGCGGACAGGTTGGGAATCAGCCCCAGCATTTT.

The V call is TRBV7-8, the J call TRBJ1-6, with unresolved D. V lost 1 base and J lost 8, with 9 bases in between. Germline V gene lookup returns CDR1 SGHVS and CDR2 FQNEAQ. This CDR3 has 14 residues. The CDR3 sequence: CASSLDSIDSPLHF. The CDR3 nucleotides are TGTGCCAGCAGCTTAGACTCTATCGATTCACCCCTCCACTTT.

V and J are TRBV4-2 and TRBJ2-2; 8 positions match TRBD2. J gave up 6 bases and V 3 bases, and 12 bases lay outside the gene matches. This CDR3 comprises 17 residues. Germline V gene data show CDR1 as LGHNA and CDR2 as YNFKEQ. This chain's CDR3 is CASSQAPHSGGAGELFF. CDR3 sequence (DNA): TGTGCCAGCAGCCAGGCTCCCCACAGCGGGGGCGCCGGGGAGCTGTTTTTT.

The chain couples TRBV13 to TRBJ1-6; TRBD1 aligns across 9 bases. CDR1 PRHDT and CDR2 FYEKMQ come from the germline V gene (reference sequence). CDR3 size: 14 residues. After removal of 5 bases from V and 6 bases from J, the junction contained 2 bases not matched to a gene. The CDR3 sequence: CASSRDRANSPLHF. The CDR3 DNA follows: TGTGCCAGCAGCCGGGACAGGGCTAATTCACCCCTCCACTTT.

This chain connects TRBV5-6 to TRBJ1-2, with D uncertain. V dropped 2 bases and J dropped 10 bases, with 21 bases sitting between them. Germline loops: CDR1 SGHDT, CDR2 YYEEEE. This CDR3 spans 15 amino acids. As DNA, the CDR3 is TGTGCCAGCAGCTTTGCCCCAATTTCAGCGCCGGACTACACCTTC. It encodes CASSFAPISAPDYTF.

The rearrangement uses TRBV9 and TRBJ2-1; 8 bases align to TRBD2. CDR3 length: 15 amino acids. The junction had 8 bases not matched to a gene; V was cut back by 4 bases and J by 5 bases. Germline V gene sequence: CDR1 SGDLS, CDR2 YYNGEE. CDR3 DNA sequence: TGTGCCAGCAGCCCTACGGGGGGGTCCAACAATGAGCAGTTCTTC. It encodes CASSPTGGSNNEQFF.

The chain uses TRBV27 and TRBJ2-7; D is possibly TRBD1 (5 bases). Germline V lookup: CDR1 MNHEY, CDR2 SMNVEV (reference sequence). The V end lost 5 bases, the J end lost 5 bases, and 13 bases lay between the germline ends. There are 13 residues in the CDR3. CDR3: CASSARGAHEQYF. The CDR3 region has the DNA TGTGCCAGCAGTGCAAGGGGTGCCCACGAGCAGTACTTC.

This sequence joins TRBV7-8 and TRBJ2-2; 12 bases align to TRBD2. The germline gives CDR1 SGHVS, CDR2 FQNEAQ. Losses at the gene ends were 0 bases for V and 5 bases for J; bases not matched to a gene: 7. This CDR3 region has 18 residues. The CDR3 is CASSLARPSGGVTGELFF. The CDR3 coding sequence is TGTGCCAGCAGCTTAGCTCGGCCTAGCGGGGGGGTTACCGGGGAGCTGTTTTTT.

The V call is TRBV7-9, the J call TRBJ2-5; 10 bases align to TRBD1. The last part of the DNA fits TRBJ2-7 better; the J call may be wrong. Germline loops: CDR1 SEHNR, CDR2 FQNEAQ (reference sequence). The CDR3 has 15 amino acids. The CDR3 sequence: CASSLEGQGHYEQYF. As DNA, the CDR3 is TGTGCCAGCAGCTTAGAGGGACAGGGGCACTACGAGCAGTACTTC.

The CDR3 DNA is TGTGCCAGCTCACCCCAAGCTAGCACAGATACGCAGTATTTT. It yields the protein CASSPQASTDTQYF. The genes are TRBV18 and TRBJ2-3, with unresolved D. Trimming left V 3 bases short and J 0 bases short, with 7 bases between. This CDR3 is built from 14 residues. Germline-derived CDR1 and CDR2 are KGHSH and LQKENI.

Notes on this clone: The sample contains more than one DNA sequence encoding this CDR3. The J gene is TRBJ2-5, the V gene TRBV5-4; 15 bases line up with TRBD2. The length of the CDR3 is 17 residues. Unmatched junction bases numbered 9, after V lost 4 bases and J lost 5 bases. CDR1 and CDR2 (germline): SGHNT, YYREEE (reference sequence). The DNA of the CDR3 is TGTGCCAGCAGCCCTGGACTAGCGGGGGGGCCAGAGGAGACCCAGTACTTC. It is translated as CASSPGLAGGPEETQYF. The entire variable domain, with the rest obtained from reference TRBV5-4 and TRBJ2-5, is as follows: ETGVTQSPTHLIKTRGQQVTLRCSSQSGHNTVSWYQQALGQGPQFIFQYYREEENGRGNFPPRFSGLQFPNYSSELNVNALELDDSALYLCASSPGLAGGPEETQYFGPGTRLLVL.

The rearrangement uses TRBV7-9 and TRBJ1-1; D uncertain. Trimming removed 0 bases at V and 1 base at J, with 9 bases between. Germline V gives CDR1 SEHNR, CDR2 FQNEAQ (reference sequence). This CDR3 region has 15 residues. The CDR3 here is CASSLAANQNTEAFF. For the CDR3, the DNA is TGTGCCAGCAGCTTAGCAGCGAACCAGAACACTGAAGCTTTCTTT. Variable domain in full (rest from reference TRBV7-9 and TRBJ1-1): DTGVSQNPRHKITKRGQNVTFRCDPISEHNRLYWYRQTLGQGPEFLTYFQNEAQLEKSRLLSDRFSAERPKGSFSTLEIQRTEQGDSAMYLCASSLAANQNTEAFFGQGTRLTVV.

The chain uses TRBV5-1 and TRBJ2-6, with TRBD2 matching over 7 bases. Looked up from germline, CDR1 is SGHRS and CDR2 is YFSETQ. This CDR3 region has 15 residues. Trimming took 3 bases from V and 6 from J; bases not matched to a gene: 6. CDR3 region: CASSSVGGEANVLTF. The CDR3 bases are TGCGCCAGCAGCTCGGTGGGGGGGGAGGCCAACGTCCTGACTTTC.

The chain has TRBV5-1 and TRBJ2-1, with 10 nucleotides matching TRBD2. Germline assignment: CDR1 SGHRS and CDR2 YFSETQ. V lost 4 bases, J lost 4 bases, and 5 bases stayed unmatched. The CDR3 runs to 15 residues. The CDR3, as DNA: TGCGCCAGCAGCGATCAGCGGGGGGGTTACAATGAGCAGTTCTTC. Encoded protein: CASSDQRGGYNEQFF.